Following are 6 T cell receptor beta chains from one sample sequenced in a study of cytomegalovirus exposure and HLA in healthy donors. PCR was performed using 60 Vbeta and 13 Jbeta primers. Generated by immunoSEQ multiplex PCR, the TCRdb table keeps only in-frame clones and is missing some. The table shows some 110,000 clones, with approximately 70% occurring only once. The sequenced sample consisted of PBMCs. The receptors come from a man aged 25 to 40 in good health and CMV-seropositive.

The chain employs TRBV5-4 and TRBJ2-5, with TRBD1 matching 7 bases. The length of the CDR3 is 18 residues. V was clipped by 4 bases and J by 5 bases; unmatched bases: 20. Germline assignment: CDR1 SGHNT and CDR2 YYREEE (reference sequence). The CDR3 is CASSPPSGTEGPKETQYF. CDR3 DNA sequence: TGTGCCAGCAGCCCCCCCTCCGGGACAGAGGGCCCGAAGGAGACCCAGTACTTC.

The CDR3 reads CASSLEGHPNSYSNQPQHF. CDR3 nucleotides: TGTGCCAGCAGCTTAGAGGGACACCCAAACTCATATAGCAATCAGCCCCAGCATTTT. This chain connects TRBV7-6 to TRBJ1-5; perhaps TRBD1 as D (6 bases). The CDR3 runs 19 residues. CDR1 and CDR2 (germline): SGHVS, FNYEAQ. Trimming took off 1 base at V and 0 bases at J, with 19 bases between the two ends.

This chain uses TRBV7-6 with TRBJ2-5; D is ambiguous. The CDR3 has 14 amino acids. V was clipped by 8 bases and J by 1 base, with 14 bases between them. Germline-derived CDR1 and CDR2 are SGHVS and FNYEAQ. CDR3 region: CASGYRGLQETQYF. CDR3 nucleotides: TGTGCCAGCGGATATCGTGGGCTCCAAGAGACCCAGTACTTC.

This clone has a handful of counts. CDR3 loop: CASSLLGGDQPQHF. The CDR3 DNA reads as TGTGCCAGCAGTTTATTAGGAGGGGATCAGCCCCAGCATTTT. The chain is built from TRBV28 and TRBJ1-5, with a tentative D call TRBD1 (5 bases). This CDR3 region has 14 residues. The germline V gene encodes CDR1 MDHEN and CDR2 SYDVKM. V lost 1 base and J lost 5, with 9 bases in between.

The CDR3 DNA is TGTGCCAGCCTGGGACAGAACAATGAGCAGTTCTTC. Its translation: CASLGQNNEQFF. This chain joins TRBV27 and TRBJ2-1; 7 bases match TRBD1. The CDR3 consists of 12 residues. The trim removed 8 bases at V and 5 bases at J, leaving 3 bases unmatched. CDR1 and CDR2 (germline): MNHEY, SMNVEV (reference sequence).

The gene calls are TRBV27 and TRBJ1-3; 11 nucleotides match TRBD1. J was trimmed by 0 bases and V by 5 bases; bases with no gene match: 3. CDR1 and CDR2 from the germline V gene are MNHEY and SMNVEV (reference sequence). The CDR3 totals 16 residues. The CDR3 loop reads CASSRGQGDSGNTIYF. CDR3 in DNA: TGTGCCAGCAGTCGGGGACAGGGGGACTCTGGAAACACCATATATTTT.